These 18 T cell receptor beta chains were all obtained from the same sample, sequenced in a study of shared clonotypes between healthy human individuals. Using immunoSEQ multiplex PCR, the repertoire was profiled, and TCRdb retains in-frame clones only, with some absent. The table has around 700,000 clones, approximately 79% seen once. The material sequenced was memory CD4+ T cells sorted from blood. Subset of the sample: CD45RA-negative fraction. The receptors here all came from a woman in her 30s in good health.

The V gene is TRBV28, the J gene TRBJ1-2; D call uncertain. The CDR3 has 15 amino acids. V lost 7 bases to trimming and J lost 0 bases, with 15 bases between them. Germline loops: CDR1 MDHEN, CDR2 SYDVKM. In nucleotides, the CDR3 is TGTGCCAGCACCTCTGGGCCTGGAGCTAACTATGGCTACACCTTC. Its translation: CASTSGPGANYGYTF.

The chain links TRBV15 to TRBJ1-2; TRBD1 might be the D (5 bases). The ends were cut back, 7 bases at V and 4 bases at J, with 16 bases in the middle. Germline-derived CDR1 and CDR2 are LNHNV and YYDKDF (reference sequence). The CDR3 is 14 amino acids. CDR3 DNA: TGTGCCACCACCACCGACAGAGGCGGCTATGGCTACACCTTC. It translates to CATTTDRGGYGYTF. Full variable domain (outside the CDR3, taken from reference TRBV15 and TRBJ1-2): DAMVIQNPRYQVTQFGKPVTLSCSQTLNHNVMYWYQQKSSQAPKLLFHYYDKDFNNEADTPDNFQSRRPNTSFCFLDIRSPGLGDTAMYLCATTTDRGGYGYTFGSGTRLTVV.

To note about this clone: At the DNA level, this CDR3 is encoded by other sequences in the same sample as well. The chain recombines TRBV29-1 with TRBJ2-1; 7 nucleotides agree with TRBD2. Per the germline V gene, CDR1 is SQVTM and CDR2 is ANQGSEA. The length of the CDR3 is 14 residues. J lost 1 base, V lost 3 bases, and 3 bases had no gene match. As DNA, the CDR3 is TGCAGCGTTGAGGAACTAGCGTCCTACAATGAGCAGTTCTTC. Amino acids: CSVEELASYNEQFF.

The J gene is TRBJ2-2, the V gene TRBV11-3, with D unresolved. This CDR3 has 12 residues. Per germline, CDR1 SGHNT and CDR2 YENEEA. The ends were cut back, 5 bases at V and 6 bases at J, with 7 bases in the middle. The CDR3 protein is CASSGGAGELFF. DNA for the CDR3: TGTGCCAGCAGCGGTGGGGCCGGGGAGCTGTTTTTT.

The J gene is TRBJ2-3, the V gene TRBV7-2; TRBD2 aligns across 10 bases. Germline V lookup: CDR1 SGHTA, CDR2 FQGNSA. The trim removed 1 base at V and 6 bases at J, leaving 10 bases unmatched. The CDR3 extends over 17 amino acids. The DNA for the CDR3 is TGTGCCAGCAGCTTAGGGTCTAGCGGGAGCAGTAGTGATACGCAGTATTTT. This gives the protein CASSLGSSGSSSDTQYF.

The chain has TRBV6-1 and TRBJ1-1, with D perhaps TRBD1 (5 bases). In germline, CDR1 is MNHNS, CDR2 SASEGT. The CDR3 length is 12 residues. The V gene lost 5 bases and the J gene lost 4 bases, with 8 bases spanning the gap. The CDR3 here is CASSRRGTEAFF. Written as DNA, the CDR3 is TGTGCCAGCAGTCGGAGGGGCACTGAAGCTTTCTTT.

The J gene is TRBJ2-3, the V gene TRBV6-1, with 11 bases fitting TRBD2. V shed 8 bases, J shed 1 base, and the junction held 5 bases outside the gene matches. Germline V gives CDR1 MNHNS, CDR2 SASEGT. The CDR3 covers 15 residues. The CDR3 DNA reads TGTGCCAGCGCCCTGACTAGCGGGGGCACAGATACGCAGTATTTT. It translates to CASALTSGGTDTQYF.

The chain couples TRBV5-4 to TRBJ2-1, with TRBD2 identical over 16 bases. This CDR3 has 19 amino acids. Germline CDR1 reads SGHNT; CDR2 reads YYREEE (reference sequence). The trim removed 4 bases at V and 3 bases at J, leaving 10 bases unmatched. The CDR3 DNA reads as TGTGCCAGCAGCCCCCCGGGACTAGCGGGAGGGCCCTTCTACAATGAGCAGTTCTTC. It translates to CASSPPGLAGGPFYNEQFF.

The CDR3 nucleotides read TGTGCCAGCAGCGGGAATGGACAGGGGGAAGAGACCCAGTACTTC. Translated: CASSGNGQGEETQYF. The rearrangement links TRBV2 to TRBJ2-5, with 10 bases fitting TRBD1. The length of the CDR3 is 15 residues. The germline V gene encodes CDR1 SNHLY and CDR2 FYNNEI. After removal of 6 bases from V and 3 bases from J, the junction contained 7 bases not matched to a gene.

The rearrangement uses TRBV28 and TRBJ2-3, with D possibly being TRBD1 (6 bases). The ends were cut back, 6 bases at V and 4 bases at J, with 11 bases in the middle. Per germline, CDR1 MDHEN and CDR2 SYDVKM. CDR3 size: 13 residues. The CDR3 loop reads CASRPQGPDTQYF. DNA of the CDR3: TGTGCCAGCAGGCCACAGGGTCCAGATACGCAGTATTTT.

The V gene is TRBV5-1, the J gene TRBJ2-2; 7 nucleotides line up with TRBD2. This CDR3 has 16 residues. Trimming took 1 base from V and 4 from J; bases not matched to a gene: 7. CDR1 and CDR2 from the germline V gene are SGHRS and YFSETQ. The CDR3 region has the DNA TGCGCCAGCAGCTTGACGGCGGGAGCCGGCACCGGGGAGCTGTTTTTT. The encoded protein is CASSLTAGAGTGELFF.

The rearrangement joins TRBV28 to TRBJ1-5, with D perhaps TRBD1 (5 bases). Per the germline V gene, CDR1 is MDHEN and CDR2 is SYDVKM. Deletions cut 7 bases from V and 6 bases from J, with 19 bases between. The CDR3 runs to 15 residues. The CDR3 DNA sequence: TGTGCCAGCACCAGGACATTTTCTACTAGTCAGCCCCAGCATTTT. It encodes CASTRTFSTSQPQHF.

The chain joins TRBV6-1 to TRBJ1-2, with D maybe TRBD1 (5 bases). The length of the CDR3 is 14 residues. Trimming shortened V by 6 bases and J by 4 bases, and 15 bases separated the two germline ends. Germline V gives CDR1 MNHNS, CDR2 SASEGT. CDR3 sequence: CASRPYGGTYGYTF. The CDR3 nucleotides read TGTGCCAGCAGGCCCTATGGCGGGACCTATGGCTACACCTTC.

The chain couples TRBV10-2 to TRBJ1-5; D is possibly TRBD1 (5 bases). This CDR3 region has 17 residues. Germline CDR1 is WSHSY and CDR2 is SAAADI. Trimming removed 4 bases at V and 0 bases at J, with 16 bases between. CDR3 in amino acids: CASSAKTEAHSNQPQHF. The DNA for the CDR3 is TGCGCCAGCAGTGCTAAGACAGAGGCACATAGCAATCAGCCCCAGCATTTT.

About this clone itself: A far larger clone is off by one base, so a read error is likely. The sample contains more than one DNA sequence encoding this CDR3. The V gene is TRBV30, the J gene TRBJ2-6; tentatively, D is TRBD1 (5 bases). This CDR3 comprises 14 residues. Germline V gene sequence: CDR1 GTSNPN, CDR2 SVGIG (reference sequence). CDR3 loop: CACKGASGANVLTF. The DNA of the CDR3 is TGTGCCTGCAAAGGGGCCTCTGGGGCCAATGTCCTGACTTTC.

This chain connects TRBV18 to TRBJ1-5; D not certain. Trimming removed 3 bases at V and 5 bases at J, with 8 bases between. CDR1 is KGHSH, CDR2 LQKENI, per germline. The CDR3 sequence is 13 residues long. CDR3 DNA sequence: TGTGCCAGCTCACCCCTCCCCGATCAGCCCCAGCATTTT. This sequence encodes CASSPLPDQPQHF.

The chain combines TRBV15 with TRBJ1-1; TRBD1 matches 7 bases. J gave up 9 bases and V 4 bases, and 8 bases lay outside the gene matches. Germline lookup yields CDR1 LNHNV and CDR2 YYDKDF (reference sequence). This CDR3 region has 13 residues. The CDR3 region is CATSTPGQPKAFF. The CDR3 DNA sequence: TGTGCCACCAGCACTCCGGGACAGCCGAAAGCTTTCTTT.

This clone appeared a few times. This may come from a read error, since a much larger clone is one base off. The identical CDR3 is also encoded by other nucleotide sequences in the sample. The gene calls are TRBV5-1 and TRBJ1-1; the D is unclear. V lost 1 base, J lost 2 bases, and 6 bases lay in between. The V gene's germline CDR1 is SGHRS and CDR2 YFSETQ. The CDR3 is 13 residues long. The CDR3 spells CASSLTENTEAFF. In nucleotides, the CDR3 is TGCGCCAGCAGCTTGACAGAAAACACTGAAGCTTTCTTT. Using reference TRBV5-1 and TRBJ1-1 for the parts outside the CDR3, the full variable domain is KAGVTQTPRYLIKTRGQQVTLSCSPISGHRSVSWYQQTPGQGLQFLFEYFSETQRNKGNFPGRFSGRQFSNSRSEMNVSTLELGDSALYLCASSLTENTEAFFGQGTRLTVV.